This T cell receptor (beta chain) was found in a study of blood T cell repertoires in COVID-19. Overall study context: From the United States, Italy and Spain came samples of acute and convalescent COVID-19.

Germline V gene sequence: CDR1 MDHEN, CDR2 SYDVKM. The CDR3 spans 18 residues. V lost 2 bases, J lost 2 bases, and 19 bases lay in between. Here immunoSEQ multiplex PCR was the method, and the copy in TCRdb shows in-frame clones only, minus some. The sample carries fewer than 60,000 clones, 87% recorded once. The source is a human donor with acute or convalescent COVID-19. The donor label of this sample is uncertain. The sequencing sample was made of peripheral blood. V and J are TRBV28 and TRBJ1-5; possibly TRBD1 for D (5 bases). CDR3 bases: TGTGCCAGCAGTTTAATTTTGGCAGGGTATGCGGGCAATCAGCCCCAGCATTTT. Protein sequence: CASSLILAGYAGNQPQHF.